This paragraph covers one TCR beta chain sequence. Its antigen is still unknown. The healthy adult donors were HIV-negative and reported no recent acute infections or vaccinations. The data were taken from a study of shared clonotypes between healthy human individuals. Study-level findings and limits: Clonotypes that were shared across a few donors made up around 5% of naive CD4 clonotypes.

Looked up from germline, CDR1 is SNHLY and CDR2 is FYNNEI. V was clipped by 5 bases and J by 1 base; unmatched bases: 9. The length of the CDR3 is 16 residues. At the deep level, the assay was run. As originally analysed: ImmunoSEQ sequences covered only the junction and lacked quality scores; filtering therefore differed. The method was immunoSEQ multiplex PCR; TCRdb's version includes in-frame clones alone and lacks a portion of them. D and trimming come from the DNA, and the V and J calls and clone size come from that table. Of about a million clones listed, 60% to 80% are singletons. The TCR was taken from a man between 18 and 29 years old in good health. V and J are TRBV2 and TRBJ2-3, with 7 bases identical to TRBD2. Sequencing was carried out using memory CD4+ T cells sorted from blood. The sample's subset: CD45RA-negative fraction. DNA for the CDR3: TGTGCCAGCAGTAACCCCGCGGCGGGGGGCACAGATACGCAGTATTTT. It yields the protein CASSNPAAGGTDTQYF. Based on the CDR3 plus reference TRBV2 and TRBJ2-3, the full variable domain is EPEVTQTPSHQVTQMGQEVILRCVPISNHLYFYWYRQILGQKVEFLVSFYNNEISEKSEIFDDQFSVERPDGSNFTLKIRSTKLEDSAMYFCASSNPAAGGTDTQYFGPGTRLTVL.